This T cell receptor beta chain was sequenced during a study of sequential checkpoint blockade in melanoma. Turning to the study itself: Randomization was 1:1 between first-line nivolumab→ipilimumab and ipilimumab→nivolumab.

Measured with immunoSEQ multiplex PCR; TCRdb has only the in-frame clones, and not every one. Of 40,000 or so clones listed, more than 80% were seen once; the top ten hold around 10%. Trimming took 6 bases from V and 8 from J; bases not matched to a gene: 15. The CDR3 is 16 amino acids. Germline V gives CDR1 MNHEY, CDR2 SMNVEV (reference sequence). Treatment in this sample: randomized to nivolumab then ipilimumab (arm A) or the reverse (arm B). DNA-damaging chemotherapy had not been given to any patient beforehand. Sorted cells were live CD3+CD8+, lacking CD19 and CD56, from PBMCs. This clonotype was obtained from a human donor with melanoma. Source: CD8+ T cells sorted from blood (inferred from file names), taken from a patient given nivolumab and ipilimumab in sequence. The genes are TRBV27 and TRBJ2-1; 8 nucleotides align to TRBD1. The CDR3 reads CASRIYGQGGVDEQFF. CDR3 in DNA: TGTGCCAGCAGGATTTACGGACAGGGTGGTGTCGATGAGCAGTTCTTC.